Listed below are T cell receptor beta chains from one sample, sequenced in a study of cytomegalovirus exposure and HLA in healthy donors. TCRdb keeps only in-frame clones here, not all; method: immunoSEQ multiplex PCR. The sample yields approximately 100,000 clones, around 80% seen once. Input material: PBMCs. These receptors all stem from a woman between 18 and 29 years old in good health and CMV-seropositive. Both conserved end residues are part of each CDR3. A D gene is named only where the DNA matches it firmly. Clone sizes are given selectively: once, few, many, or a class where the clone is expanded.

clone size: NA; V gene: TRBV11-2; D gene: TRBD1; J gene: TRBJ1-2; CDR3 DNA: TGTGCCAGCAGCTTATCCCATCGGATAGGGGGCGGCTACACCTTC; CDR3 protein: CASSLSHRIGGGYTF
clone size: NA; V gene: TRBV5-1; D gene: NA; J gene: TRBJ1-6; CDR3 DNA: TGCGCCAGCAGCTTGGCCGGTCAGGGGACTTCACCCCTCCACTTT; CDR3 protein: CASSLAGQGTSPLHF
clone size: NA; V gene: TRBV6-1; D gene: TRBD1; J gene: TRBJ1-6; CDR3 DNA: TGTGCCAGCAGTGAAAACAGGGGGAGCAATTCACCCCTCCACTTT; CDR3 protein: CASSENRGSNSPLHF
clone size: once; V gene: TRBV19; D gene: NA; J gene: TRBJ1-2; CDR3 DNA: TGTGCCAGTAGTTACAGCTTCTATGGCTACACCTTC; CDR3 protein: CASSYSFYGYTF
clone size: NA; V gene: TRBV30; D gene: TRBD2; J gene: TRBJ2-7; CDR3 DNA: TGTGCCTGGAGTGTAGGGCGCGGGAGACCCTACGAGCAGTACTTC; CDR3 protein: CAWSVGRGRPYEQYF
clone size: once; V gene: TRBV18; D gene: TRBD1; J gene: TRBJ1-5; CDR3 DNA: TGTGCCAGCTCGACCCGACAGGGTCAAGATCAGCCCCAGCATTTT; CDR3 protein: CASSTRQGQDQPQHF
clone size: NA; V gene: TRBV5-6; D gene: TRBD1; J gene: TRBJ2-3; CDR3 DNA: TGTGCCAGCAGCTTGACCGGGACAGCCGCCACAGATACGCAGTATTTT; CDR3 protein: CASSLTGTAATDTQYF
clone size: NA; V gene: TRBV7-2; D gene: NA; J gene: TRBJ1-1; CDR3 DNA: TGTGCCAGCAACCCCCGGGGGAACACTGAAGCTTTCTTT; CDR3 protein: CASNPRGNTEAFF
clone size: NA; V gene: TRBV9; D gene: TRBD1; J gene: TRBJ2-1; CDR3 DNA: TGTGCCAGCAGGAGGACAGGGGTCAGTGAGCAGTTCTTC; CDR3 protein: CASRRTGVSEQFF
clone size: NA; V gene: TRBV18; D gene: NA; J gene: TRBJ2-3; CDR3 DNA: TGTGCCAGCTCACCTGGACTCACAGATACGCAGTATTTT; CDR3 protein: CASSPGLTDTQYF
clone size: few; V gene: TRBV25-1; D gene: NA; J gene: TRBJ2-7; CDR3 DNA: TGTGCCAGCAGGGGTAGCAGAACGCAGTACGAGCAGTACTTC; CDR3 protein: CASRGSRTQYEQYF
clone size: few; V gene: TRBV2; D gene: NA; J gene: TRBJ1-5; CDR3 DNA: TGTGCCAGCAGCGAGCTCTACAGGAATCAGCCCCAGCATTTT; CDR3 protein: CASSELYRNQPQHF
clone size: NA; V gene: TRBV9; D gene: NA; J gene: TRBJ2-7; CDR3 DNA: TGTGCCAGCAGCGTAGACCCCCAGGGGTCTTACGAGCAGTACTTC; CDR3 protein: CASSVDPQGSYEQYF
clone size: NA; V gene: TRBV7-9; D gene: TRBD2; J gene: TRBJ2-1; CDR3 DNA: TGTGCCAGCAGCTTCGGGGTAGCGGGAGGCCATTCCTACAATGAGCAGTTCTTC; CDR3 protein: CASSFGVAGGHSYNEQFF